Shown below are 14 T cell receptor beta chains from a single sample sequenced in a study of T cell repertoires in cytomegalovirus infection. The antigens for these receptors are not known. MiXCR was run by TCRdb on the reads, yielding one entry per CDR3 protein. The table shows approximately 270,000 distinct CDR3 sequences, with less than 25% occurring only once. The specimen comprised cultured PBMCs, sampled from culture after CMV antigen stimulation. These receptors were obtained from a human donor in good health (CMV status not recorded). Some clones in this sample may be carry-over from other donors' samples.

In this sample, this clonotype turned up a few times. The V and J genes are TRBV20-1 and TRBJ2-7; perhaps TRBD1 as D (6 bases). The length of the CDR3 is 13 residues. The V gene's germline CDR1 is DFQATT and CDR2 SNEGSKA (reference sequence). Trimming removed 5 bases at V and 5 bases at J, with 16 bases between. The CDR3 here is CSAPTLQGNEQYF. The CDR3, as DNA: TGCAGTGCTCCCACCCTACAGGGCAACGAGCAGTACTTC.

This clonotype was recorded at least ten times. This chain links TRBV12-3 or TRBV12-4 with TRBJ2-3; 9 nucleotides align to TRBD2. The CDR3 covers 16 residues. Germline trimming cut 4 bases from V and 2 bases from J; bases unmatched to any gene: 7. The CDR3 DNA follows: TGTGCCAGCAGTTATTTCCTAGCGGGACCCACAGATACGCAGTATTTT. This encodes CASSYFLAGPTDTQYF.

This rearrangement joins TRBV4-1 to TRBJ1-1, with TRBD1 identical over 7 bases. Trimming cost V 7 bases and J 5 bases; bases outside gene matches: 10. The germline gives CDR1 MGHRA, CDR2 YSYEKL. This CDR3 region has 14 residues. The CDR3 DNA reads TGCGCCAGCACCGCACCGGGACAGAGGACTGAAGCTTTCTTT. Translated: CASTAPGQRTEAFF.

This chain links TRBV19 with TRBJ2-1; 9 positions agree with TRBD2. V lost 5 bases to trimming and J lost 8 bases; unmatched junction nucleotides: 10. Per germline, CDR1 LNHDA and CDR2 SQIVND (reference sequence). This CDR3 region has 15 residues. CDR3 nucleotides: TGTGCCAGTAGTTTTAGCGGGAGAGGCTCGTATGAGCAGTTCTTC. This encodes CASSFSGRGSYEQFF.

The chain carries TRBV4-2 and TRBJ2-5, with 8 nucleotides matching TRBD2. The CDR3 spans 16 residues. Trimming cost V 9 bases and J 2 bases; bases outside gene matches: 14. CDR1 and CDR2 (germline): LGHNA, YNFKEQ. The CDR3 is CASRSSAGGRQETQYF. CDR3 DNA: TGTGCCAGTCGATCCAGCGCGGGGGGAAGACAAGAGACCCAGTACTTC.

The V call is TRBV15, the J call TRBJ2-7; TRBD1 aligns across 11 bases. The CDR3 is 14 residues long. J was trimmed by 3 bases and V by 3 bases; bases with no gene match: 1. The germline gives CDR1 LNHNV, CDR2 YYDKDF (reference sequence). Here the CDR3 DNA reads TGTGCCACCAGCAGGGACAGGGGGCTCTACGAGCAGTACTTC. This encodes CATSRDRGLYEQYF.

The chain is built from TRBV6-2 or TRBV6-3 and TRBJ1-5; D gene unclear. This CDR3 has 13 amino acids. The germline gives CDR1 MNHEY, CDR2 SVGEGT. V dropped 0 bases and J dropped 4 bases, with 4 bases sitting between them. Here the CDR3 DNA reads TGTGCCAGCAGTTACTCAATAAATCAGCCCCAGCATTTT. The encoded protein is CASSYSINQPQHF.

V and J are TRBV9 and TRBJ2-1, with D tentatively TRBD2 (6 bases). The germline V gene encodes CDR1 SGDLS and CDR2 YYNGEE. The CDR3 sequence is 16 residues long. The germline V and J ends were trimmed by 4 bases and 4 bases, with 18 bases remaining between them. CDR3 nucleotides: TGTGCCAGCAGCCCCAGCGGAGGGGCTCGGTACAATGAGCAGTTCTTC. Translated: CASSPSGGARYNEQFF. The whole variable domain, filled in from reference TRBV9 and TRBJ2-1, reads DSGVTQTPKHLITATGQRVTLRCSPRSGDLSVYWYQQSLDQGLQFLIQYYNGEERAKGNILERFSAQQFPDLHSELNLSSLELGDSALYFCASSPSGGARYNEQFFGPGTRLTVL.

To note about this clonotype: A junction end diverges from the germline sequence, so it may reflect a read error. The gene calls are TRBV4-1 and TRBJ1-5; D might be TRBD1 (6 bases). The CDR3 length is 16 residues. Germline V gives CDR1 MGHRA, CDR2 YSYEKL. Here the CDR3 DNA reads TGCGCCAGCAGCCAAGATCAGGGGACGGGGAATCAACCCCAGCATTTT. Encoded protein: CASSQDQGTGNQPQHF.

This clonotype came up many times. This chain uses TRBV7-2 with TRBJ2-5, with D possibly TRBD1 on 6 matching bases. The V end lost 3 bases, the J end lost 3 bases, and 8 bases lay between the germline ends. Germline values: CDR1 SGHTA, CDR2 FQGNSA. The length of the CDR3 is 13 residues. Written as DNA, the CDR3 is TGTGCCAGCAGCTTCAGGGGCGAAGAGACCCAGTACTTC. It encodes CASSFRGEETQYF.

This clonotype has only a few counts. The rearrangement joins TRBV19 to TRBJ2-4; no reliable D call. The germline CDR1 and CDR2 sequences are LNHDA and SQIVND (reference sequence). Trimming left V 3 bases short and J 1 base short, with 10 bases between. The CDR3 has 15 amino acids. CDR3 bases: TGTGCCAGTAGTATTAAGGCTTTCGCCAAAAACATTCAGTACTTC. Its protein is CASSIKAFAKNIQYF.

The chain has TRBV12-3 or TRBV12-4 and TRBJ2-2, with 10 bases that match TRBD2. The V gene end was trimmed by 7 bases and the J gene end by 7 bases; junction bases not matched to a gene: 30. The CDR3 consists of 22 residues. The CDR3 region has the DNA TGTGCCAGCAAAGTTGTTGGCCAGGCCTTAGGACTAGCGGCGTTGCGGGGCGGGGAGCTGTTTTTT. Its protein product is CASKVVGQALGLAALRGGELFF.

J is TRBJ2-7 and V is TRBV29-1, with TRBD2 as a possible D gene (6 bases). This CDR3 has 12 residues. Germline assignment: CDR1 SQVTM and CDR2 ANQGSEA. V lost 5 bases and J lost 3, with 11 bases in between. CDR3 in amino acids: CSVTGLFYEQYF. The DNA for the CDR3 is TGCAGCGTTACGGGACTTTTCTACGAGCAGTACTTC.

Only a few counts were recorded for this clonotype. The chain links TRBV6-5 to TRBJ2-5; D not certain. Trimming took off 2 bases at V and 9 bases at J, with 4 bases between the two ends. Germline V gene sequence: CDR1 MNHEY, CDR2 SVGAGI. The CDR3 runs to 10 residues. The CDR3 is CASSYDPQYF. CDR3 sequence (DNA): TGTGCCAGCAGTTACGACCCCCAGTACTTC.